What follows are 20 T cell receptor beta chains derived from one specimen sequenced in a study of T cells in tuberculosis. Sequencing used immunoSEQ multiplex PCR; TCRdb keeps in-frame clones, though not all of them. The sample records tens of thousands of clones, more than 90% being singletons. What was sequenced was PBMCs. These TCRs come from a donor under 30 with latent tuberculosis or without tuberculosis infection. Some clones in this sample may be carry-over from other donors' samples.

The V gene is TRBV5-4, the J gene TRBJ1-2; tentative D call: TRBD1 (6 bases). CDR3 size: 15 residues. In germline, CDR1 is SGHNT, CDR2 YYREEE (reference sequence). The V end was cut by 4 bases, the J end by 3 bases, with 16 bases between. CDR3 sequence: CASSRPEQGDYGYTF. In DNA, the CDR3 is TGTGCCAGCAGCCGGCCCGAACAGGGAGACTATGGCTACACCTTC.

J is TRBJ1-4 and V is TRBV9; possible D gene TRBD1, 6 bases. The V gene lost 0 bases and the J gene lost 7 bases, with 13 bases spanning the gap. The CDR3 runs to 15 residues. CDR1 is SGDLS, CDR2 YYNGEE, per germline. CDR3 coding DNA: TGTGCCAGCAGCGTAGCTACAGGGTATTCTGAAAAACTGTTTTTT. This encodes CASSVATGYSEKLFF.

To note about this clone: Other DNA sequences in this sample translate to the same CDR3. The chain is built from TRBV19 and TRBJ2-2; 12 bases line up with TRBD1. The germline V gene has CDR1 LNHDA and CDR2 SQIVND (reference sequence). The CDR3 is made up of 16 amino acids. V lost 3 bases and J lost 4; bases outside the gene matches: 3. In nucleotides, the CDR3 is TGTGCCAGTAGTATGGGACAGGGGGCTGGCACCGGGGAGCTGTTTTTT. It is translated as CASSMGQGAGTGELFF.

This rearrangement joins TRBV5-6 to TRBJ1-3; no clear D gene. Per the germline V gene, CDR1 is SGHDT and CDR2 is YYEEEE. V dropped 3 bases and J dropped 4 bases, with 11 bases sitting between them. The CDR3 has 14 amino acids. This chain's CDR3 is CASSWAVLGNTIYF. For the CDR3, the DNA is TGTGCCAGCAGCTGGGCAGTCTTAGGAAACACCATATATTTT.

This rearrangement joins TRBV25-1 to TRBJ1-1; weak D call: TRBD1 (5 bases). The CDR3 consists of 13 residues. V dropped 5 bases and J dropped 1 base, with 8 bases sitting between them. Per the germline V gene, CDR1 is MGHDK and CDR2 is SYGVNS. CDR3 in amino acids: CASSRTPNTEAFF. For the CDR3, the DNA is TGTGCCAGCAGTCGGACACCGAACACTGAAGCTTTCTTT.

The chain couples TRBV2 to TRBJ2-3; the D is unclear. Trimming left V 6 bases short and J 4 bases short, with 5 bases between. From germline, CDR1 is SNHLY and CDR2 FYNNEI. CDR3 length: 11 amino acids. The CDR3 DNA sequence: TGTGCCAGCAGGGCAGCAGATACGCAGTATTTT. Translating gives CASRAADTQYF.

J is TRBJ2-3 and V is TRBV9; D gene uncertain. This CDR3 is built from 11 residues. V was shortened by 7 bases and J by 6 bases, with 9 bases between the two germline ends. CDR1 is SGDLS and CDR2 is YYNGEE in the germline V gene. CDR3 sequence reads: CASHQSDTQYF. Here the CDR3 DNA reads TGTGCCAGCCATCAGTCGGATACGCAGTATTTT.

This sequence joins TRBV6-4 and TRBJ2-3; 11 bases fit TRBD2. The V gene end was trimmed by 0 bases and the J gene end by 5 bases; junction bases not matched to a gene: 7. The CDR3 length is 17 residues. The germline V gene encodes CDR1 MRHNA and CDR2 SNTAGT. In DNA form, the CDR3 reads TGTGCCAGCAGTGACTCCCCACTAGCGGGGGATCAAGATACGCAGTATTTT. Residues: CASSDSPLAGDQDTQYF.

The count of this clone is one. In DNA, the CDR3 is TGTGCCTGCATGGGGCTCCAAGAGACCCAGTACTTC. Translated, it gives CACMGLQETQYF. The chain joins TRBV30 to TRBJ2-5, with D tentatively TRBD1 (5 bases). The CDR3 contains 12 residues. Germline-derived CDR1 and CDR2 are GTSNPN and SVGIG (reference sequence). Deletions cut 6 bases from V and 1 base from J, with 9 bases between.

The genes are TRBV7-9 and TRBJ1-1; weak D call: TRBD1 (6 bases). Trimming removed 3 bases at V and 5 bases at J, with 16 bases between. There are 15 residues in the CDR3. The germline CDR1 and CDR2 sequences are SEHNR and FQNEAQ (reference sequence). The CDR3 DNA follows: TGTGCCAGCAGCTTCGGACTAGGGGGGTTGACTGAAGCTTTCTTT. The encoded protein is CASSFGLGGLTEAFF.

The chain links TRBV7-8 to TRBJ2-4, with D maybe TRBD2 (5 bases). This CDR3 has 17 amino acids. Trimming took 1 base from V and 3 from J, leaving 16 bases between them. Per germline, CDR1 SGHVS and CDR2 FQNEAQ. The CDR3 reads CASSLEGRGFGKNIQYF. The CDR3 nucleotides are TGTGCCAGCAGCTTAGAAGGGAGAGGCTTCGGCAAAAACATTCAGTACTTC.

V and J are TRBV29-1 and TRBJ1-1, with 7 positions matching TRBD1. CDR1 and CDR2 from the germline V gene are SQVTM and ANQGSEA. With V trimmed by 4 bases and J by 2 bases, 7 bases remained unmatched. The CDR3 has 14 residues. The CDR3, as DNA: TGCAGCGTTGCAAGACAGGGTGGAAACACTGAAGCTTTCTTT. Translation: CSVARQGGNTEAFF. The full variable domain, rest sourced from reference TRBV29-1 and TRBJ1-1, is SAVISQKPSRDICQRGTSLTIQCQVDSQVTMMFWYRQQPGQSLTLIATANQGSEATYESGFVIDKFPISRPNLTFSTLTVSNMSPEDSSIYLCSVARQGGNTEAFFGQGTRLTVV.

DNA for the CDR3: TGTGCCAGCAGCGTAGATCCCGAAGAGACCCAGTACTTC. Encoded protein: CASSVDPEETQYF. The rearrangement uses TRBV9 and TRBJ2-5; no clear D gene. V lost 0 bases to trimming and J lost 3 bases, with 6 bases between them. Germline CDR1 and CDR2: SGDLS and YYNGEE. The CDR3 sequence is 13 residues long.

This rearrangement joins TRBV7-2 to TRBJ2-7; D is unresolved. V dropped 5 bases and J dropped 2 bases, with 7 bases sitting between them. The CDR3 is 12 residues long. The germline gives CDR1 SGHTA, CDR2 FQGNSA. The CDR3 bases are TGTGCCAGCAGCGCAAACACCTACGAGCAGTACTTC. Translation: CASSANTYEQYF.

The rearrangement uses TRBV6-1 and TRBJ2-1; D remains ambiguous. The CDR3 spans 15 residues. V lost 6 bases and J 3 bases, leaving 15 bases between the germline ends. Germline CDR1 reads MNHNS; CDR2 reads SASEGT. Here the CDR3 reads CASRERPGSYNEQFF. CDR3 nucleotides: TGTGCCAGCAGGGAACGGCCAGGCAGCTACAATGAGCAGTTCTTC.

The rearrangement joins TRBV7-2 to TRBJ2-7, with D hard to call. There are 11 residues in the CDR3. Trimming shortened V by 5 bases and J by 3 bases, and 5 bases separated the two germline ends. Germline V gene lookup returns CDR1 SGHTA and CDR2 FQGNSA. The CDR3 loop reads CASSPRYEQYF. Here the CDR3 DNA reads TGTGCCAGCAGCCCTCGCTACGAGCAGTACTTC.

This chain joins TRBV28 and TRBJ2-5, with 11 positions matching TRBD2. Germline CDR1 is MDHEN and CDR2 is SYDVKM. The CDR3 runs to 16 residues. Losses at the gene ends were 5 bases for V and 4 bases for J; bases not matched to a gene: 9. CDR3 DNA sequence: TGTGCCAGCAGTCCCTTCGGACTAGCGGGCGGAGAGACCCAGTACTTC. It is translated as CASSPFGLAGGETQYF.

CDR3 in amino acids: CASSYRDSSYNEQFF. The CDR3 bases are TGTGCCAGCAGCTACCGGGACAGCTCCTACAATGAGCAGTTCTTC. The rearrangement uses TRBV7-2 and TRBJ2-1, with 7 bases fitting TRBD1. CDR3 length equals 15 residues. Germline lookup yields CDR1 SGHTA and CDR2 FQGNSA. Trimming at V came to 4 bases and at J to 0 bases, leaving 3 bases not matched to a gene. The full variable domain, completed using reference TRBV7-2 and TRBJ2-1, is GAGVSQSPSNKVTEKGKDVELRCDPISGHTALYWYRQSLGQGLEFLIYFQGNSAPDKSGLPSDRFSAERTGGSVSTLTIQRTQQEDSAVYLCASSYRDSSYNEQFFGPGTRLTVL.

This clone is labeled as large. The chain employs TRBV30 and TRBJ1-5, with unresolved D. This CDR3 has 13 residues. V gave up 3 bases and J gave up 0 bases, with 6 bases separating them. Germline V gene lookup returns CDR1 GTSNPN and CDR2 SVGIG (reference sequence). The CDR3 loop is CAWRTDSNQPQHF. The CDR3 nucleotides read TGTGCCTGGAGAACAGATAGCAATCAGCCCCAGCATTTT.

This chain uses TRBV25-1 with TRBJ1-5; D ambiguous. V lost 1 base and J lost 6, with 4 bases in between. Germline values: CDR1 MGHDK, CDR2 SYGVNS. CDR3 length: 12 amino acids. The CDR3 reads CASSEFGQPQHF. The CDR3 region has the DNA TGTGCCAGCAGTGAATTCGGTCAGCCCCAGCATTTT.